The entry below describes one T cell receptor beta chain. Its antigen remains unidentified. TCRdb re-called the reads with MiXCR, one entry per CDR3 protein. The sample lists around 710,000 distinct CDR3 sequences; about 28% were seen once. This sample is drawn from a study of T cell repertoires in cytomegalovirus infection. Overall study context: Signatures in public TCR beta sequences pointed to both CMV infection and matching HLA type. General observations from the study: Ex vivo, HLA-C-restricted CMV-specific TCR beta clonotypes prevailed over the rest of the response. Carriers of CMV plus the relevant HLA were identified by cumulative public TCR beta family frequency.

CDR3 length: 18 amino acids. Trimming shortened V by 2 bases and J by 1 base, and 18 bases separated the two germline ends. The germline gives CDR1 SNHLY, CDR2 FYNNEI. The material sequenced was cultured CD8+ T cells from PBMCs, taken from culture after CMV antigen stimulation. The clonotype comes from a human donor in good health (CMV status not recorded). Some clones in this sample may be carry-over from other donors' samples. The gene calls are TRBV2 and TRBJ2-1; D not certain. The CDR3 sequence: CASSEFQITYSSYNEQFF. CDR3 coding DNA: TGTGCCAGCAGTGAATTCCAGATTACATATTCGTCCTACAATGAGCAGTTCTTC.